These 32 T cell receptor beta chains originate from one sample sequenced in a study of T cell clonotyping in hematopoietic cell transplantation. TCRdb's table, derived via immunoSEQ multiplex PCR, lists solely in-frame clones and lacks some. The sample consists of 25,000 to 35,000 clones, under 97% of them appearing once. The sequencing input was peripheral blood mononuclear cells. The receptors were sampled from a man aged 45-65 years in good health. Some clones in this sample may be carry-over from other donors' samples.

The V gene is TRBV6-5, the J gene TRBJ1-5, with a weak D call TRBD1 (5 bases). The germline V gene encodes CDR1 MNHEY and CDR2 SVGAGI. The CDR3 extends over 15 amino acids. The V end lost 0 bases, the J end lost 4 bases, and 10 bases lay between the germline ends. CDR3 loop: CASSYSREKNQPQHF. CDR3 DNA sequence: TGTGCCAGCAGTTACTCCAGGGAAAAGAATCAGCCCCAGCATTTT.

The chain joins TRBV5-1 to TRBJ1-5; possibly TRBD1 for D (5 bases). The CDR3 loop spans 15 amino acids. Germline assignment: CDR1 SGHRS and CDR2 YFSETQ. The germline V and J ends were trimmed by 3 bases and 3 bases, with 13 bases remaining between them. The CDR3 protein is CASSSTGGPNQPQHF. The CDR3 DNA is TGCGCCAGCAGCTCTACAGGTGGGCCCAATCAGCCCCAGCATTTT.

The chain employs TRBV4-1 and TRBJ1-5, with D uncertain. Trimming shortened V by 0 bases and J by 7 bases, and 10 bases separated the two germline ends. The CDR3 spans 14 residues. Germline assignment: CDR1 MGHRA and CDR2 YSYEKL. The CDR3 sequence: CASSQEWLRQPQHF. CDR3 DNA sequence: TGCGCCAGCAGCCAAGAATGGTTAAGACAGCCCCAGCATTTT.

The gene calls are TRBV28 and TRBJ1-2; D perhaps matches TRBD1 (5 bases). This CDR3 has 14 amino acids. V shed 3 bases and J shed 4 bases, with 12 bases lying between them. Germline V gene data show CDR1 as MDHEN and CDR2 as SYDVKM. The CDR3 region has the DNA TGTGCCAGCAGTTTCGTCCGGGGGGTCTATGGCTACACCTTC. It specifies CASSFVRGVYGYTF.

This clone was detected a few times. The J gene is TRBJ1-2, the V gene TRBV3-1 (or the pseudogene TRBV3-2); the D is unclear. Germline CDR1 is LGHDT and CDR2 is YNNKEL (reference sequence). Between the trimmed V and J ends, which lost 9 bases and 6 bases, there was a span of 2 bases. There are 8 residues in the CDR3. The CDR3 DNA is TGTGCCAGAAATGGCTACACCTTC. Residues: CARNGYTF.

The count of this clone is one. The chain joins TRBV2 to TRBJ2-1; TRBD1 matches 9 bases. Germline V CDR1 and CDR2: SNHLY, FYNNEI. V was clipped by 10 bases and J by 6 bases; unmatched bases: 10. This CDR3 spans 14 amino acids. The CDR3 bases are TGTGCCAACAGGGGGGACAGGGAGGCCAATGAGCAGTTCTTC. Its protein is CANRGDREANEQFF.

The chain uses TRBV7-2 and TRBJ1-1, with D possibly being TRBD1 (6 bases). The V and J ends lost 2 bases and 0 bases respectively, with 16 bases between them. In germline, CDR1 is SGHTA, CDR2 FQGNSA. The CDR3 totals 17 residues. The CDR3 nucleotides read TGTGCCAGCAGCTTACTTGGGGGGGCAGGAGTGAACACTGAAGCTTTCTTT. Protein: CASSLLGGAGVNTEAFF.

The genes are TRBV28 and TRBJ1-1; 9 bases align to TRBD1. V shed 2 bases, J shed 4 bases, and the junction held 5 bases outside the gene matches. Germline CDR1 is MDHEN and CDR2 is SYDVKM. This CDR3 has 15 residues. This CDR3 is CASSLGTGSGTEAFF. As DNA, the CDR3 is TGTGCCAGCAGTTTAGGGACAGGGAGTGGCACTGAAGCTTTCTTT.

The chain uses TRBV29-1 and TRBJ1-1, with D possibly being TRBD1 (5 bases). This CDR3 spans 13 amino acids. Trimming shortened V by 6 bases and J by 1 base, and 12 bases separated the two germline ends. CDR1 SQVTM and CDR2 ANQGSEA come from the germline V gene. The CDR3 loop reads CSVATDRNTEAFF. The CDR3 DNA follows: TGCAGCGTGGCGACCGACAGGAACACTGAAGCTTTCTTT.

The chain links TRBV4-3 to TRBJ1-2, with unresolved D. The ends were cut back, 1 base at V and 4 bases at J, with 10 bases in the middle. Looked up from germline, CDR1 is LGHNA and CDR2 is YSLEER. The CDR3 runs to 14 residues. The CDR3 protein is CASSQGADLYGYTF. CDR3 DNA: TGCGCCAGCAGCCAAGGGGCGGACCTCTATGGCTACACCTTC.

The chain links TRBV6-5 to TRBJ1-6; no definite D call. With 3 bases removed from V and 10 bases from J, the gap between germline ends came to 19 bases. The CDR3 runs to 16 residues. Germline lookup yields CDR1 MNHEY and CDR2 SVGAGI. The CDR3: CASSYSPGLIRSPLHF. The DNA of the CDR3 is TGTGCCAGCAGTTATTCCCCGGGCCTAATTCGGTCACCCCTCCACTTT.

CDR3 loop: CSALITEAFF. CDR3 bases: TGCAGTGCTCTTATTACTGAAGCTTTCTTT. The V and J genes are TRBV20-1 and TRBJ1-1; D unresolved. CDR1 is DFQATT and CDR2 is SNEGSKA in the germline V gene (reference sequence). The CDR3 totals 10 residues. Between the trimmed V and J ends, which lost 5 bases and 5 bases, there was a span of 6 bases.

This clone was counted a single time. V usage is TRBV4-2 and J usage is TRBJ2-2; TRBD2 matches 9 bases. The CDR3 extends over 18 amino acids. The germline gives CDR1 LGHNA, CDR2 YNFKEQ. Trimming removed 2 bases from V and 6 bases from J; junction bases left unmatched: 13. CDR3 protein: CASSQKSDGLAGPGELFF. DNA for the CDR3: TGTGCCAGCAGCCAAAAGTCCGACGGGCTAGCGGGGCCCGGGGAGCTGTTTTTT.

The chain combines TRBV27 with TRBJ2-1; D tentatively reads TRBD1 or TRBD2 (5 bases each). Trimming removed 3 bases from V and 0 bases from J, with 12 bases in between. Germline CDR1 is MNHEY and CDR2 is SMNVEV (reference sequence). This CDR3 is 16 amino acids long. CDR3 sequence (DNA): TGTGCCAGCAGTTTCGGGGCCCCGAGCTCCTACAATGAGCAGTTCTTC. Translating gives CASSFGAPSSYNEQFF.

The gene calls are TRBV10-3 and TRBJ1-2, with D maybe TRBD1 (6 bases). The CDR3 totals 12 residues. The germline CDR1 and CDR2 sequences are ENHRY and SYGVKD. The V and J ends lost 6 bases and 4 bases respectively, with 9 bases between them. The CDR3, as DNA: TGTGCCATCAGCCTACAGGGCTATGGCTACACCTTC. Protein product: CAISLQGYGYTF.

The J gene is TRBJ2-7, the V gene TRBV7-2; D is perhaps TRBD2 (5 bases). Germline loops: CDR1 SGHTA, CDR2 FQGNSA. The CDR3 sequence is 14 residues long. Trimming stripped 1 base from V and 6 bases from J, with 13 bases between. For the CDR3, the DNA is TGTGCCAGCAGCTTAGTCGTTGATGCGGGCGAGCAGTACTTC. The encoded protein is CASSLVVDAGEQYF.

This clone has a single count. The chain joins TRBV7-4 to TRBJ2-7; D ambiguous. V lost 3 bases and J lost 3, with 6 bases in between. This CDR3 has 12 residues. Per germline, CDR1 SGHVT and CDR2 SQSDAQ. The CDR3 DNA reads as TGTGCCAGCAGCTTGAGGAACTACGAGCAGTACTTC. As protein: CASSLRNYEQYF.

The V call is TRBV4-2, the J call TRBJ2-5; TRBD2 matches at 11 bases. The CDR3 covers 15 residues. V lost 2 bases and J lost 5; bases outside the gene matches: 4. From germline, CDR1 is LGHNA and CDR2 YNFKEQ. The CDR3 coding sequence is TGTGCCAGCAGCCAAATTAGCGGGGGGGCCGAGACCCAGTACTTC. Its protein product is CASSQISGGAETQYF.

The gene calls are TRBV5-4 and TRBJ1-6; D remains unclear. Trimming took 0 bases from V and 7 from J, leaving 8 bases between them. CDR1 and CDR2 from the germline V gene are SGHNT and YYREEE (reference sequence). The CDR3 runs 14 residues. The chain's CDR3 is CASSLVTENSPLHF. In DNA form, the CDR3 reads TGTGCCAGCAGCTTGGTCACGGAAAATTCACCCCTCCACTTT.

This clone was seen just once. This chain connects TRBV29-1 to TRBJ1-4; D not certain. This CDR3 contains 13 residues. The V gene lost 3 bases and the J gene lost 7 bases, with 12 bases spanning the gap. Germline V gene data show CDR1 as SQVTM and CDR2 as ANQGSEA. CDR3 region: CSVDAGLGEKLFF. In DNA, the CDR3 is TGCAGCGTTGATGCGGGTTTAGGTGAAAAACTGTTTTTT.

The V call is TRBV9, the J call TRBJ1-5; 7 bases align to TRBD1. This CDR3 spans 15 amino acids. Germline loops: CDR1 SGDLS, CDR2 YYNGEE. Trimming removed 1 base from V and 5 bases from J; junction bases left unmatched: 6. Written as DNA, the CDR3 is TGTGCCAGCAGCGTAACCCTAGACAGGGATCAGCCCCAGCATTTT. Its protein is CASSVTLDRDQPQHF.

This chain joins TRBV5-1 and TRBJ1-5, with a weak D call TRBD1 (5 bases). CDR3 length: 16 residues. V lost 0 bases and J lost 6, with 16 bases in between. CDR1 is SGHRS and CDR2 is YFSETQ in the germline V gene. The CDR3 bases are TGCGCCAGCAGCTTGGATAGGACACCCAACCTTCAGCCCCAGCATTTT. Amino acids: CASSLDRTPNLQPQHF.

The chain recombines TRBV5-1 with TRBJ1-2; 8 nucleotides align to TRBD1. The CDR3 consists of 15 residues. Germline CDR1 and CDR2: SGHRS and YFSETQ. J lost 2 bases, V lost 5 bases, and 8 bases had no gene match. The CDR3 here is CASRQGDRMNYGYTF. The CDR3 region has the DNA TGCGCCAGCAGGCAGGGGGACAGGATGAACTATGGCTACACCTTC.

The chain uses TRBV30 and TRBJ2-2, with 8 bases that match TRBD2. The CDR3 sequence is 12 residues long. V shed 3 bases, J shed 6 bases, and the junction held 0 bases outside the gene matches. Germline V gives CDR1 GTSNPN, CDR2 SVGIG (reference sequence). CDR3 amino acids: CAWRRGAGELFF. The CDR3 DNA is TGTGCCTGGAGGCGGGGGGCCGGGGAGCTGTTTTTT.

CDR3 sequence (DNA): TGTGCCAGCAGTTATAGGACAGACACAGATACGCAGTATTTT. Translating gives CASSYRTDTDTQYF. The chain joins TRBV6-5 to TRBJ2-3; weak D call: TRBD1 (6 bases). Trimming left V 3 bases short and J 2 bases short, with 9 bases between. CDR1 is MNHEY and CDR2 is SVGAGI in the germline V gene. The CDR3 has 14 residues.

The chain combines TRBV7-2 with TRBJ2-1; TRBD1 matches 9 bases. Per the germline V gene, CDR1 is SGHTA and CDR2 is FQGNSA. This CDR3 region has 17 residues. Trimming took 5 bases from V and 0 from J; bases not matched to a gene: 8. Here the CDR3 reads CASSKGPGQGSYNEQFF. The DNA of the CDR3 is TGTGCCAGCAGCAAGGGACCGGGACAGGGCTCCTACAATGAGCAGTTCTTC.

The chain is built from TRBV30 and TRBJ2-7; no definite D call. The CDR3 is made up of 10 amino acids. Trimming stripped 2 bases from V and 8 bases from J, with 7 bases between. Germline lookup yields CDR1 GTSNPN and CDR2 SVGIG (reference sequence). CDR3 amino acids: CAWSLRKQYF. The CDR3, as DNA: TGTGCCTGGAGTCTTAGGAAGCAGTACTTC.

This chain links TRBV7-2 with TRBJ1-1, with 7 bases fitting TRBD1. Germline lookup yields CDR1 SGHTA and CDR2 FQGNSA. The CDR3 runs to 16 residues. V trimming: 1 base; J trimming: 4 bases; junction bases outside the gene matches: 9. CDR3 DNA: TGTGCCAGCAGCTTAGGGCCCAGGGGGAGCGGCACTGAAGCTTTCTTT. Its translation is CASSLGPRGSGTEAFF.

The chain uses TRBV28 and TRBJ2-2; 8 nucleotides align to TRBD1. The CDR3 consists of 14 residues. Germline V CDR1 and CDR2: MDHEN, SYDVKM. The V segment lost 6 bases and the J segment 4 bases; nucleotides outside the gene matches: 4. The DNA of the CDR3 is TGTGCCAGCAGGCCAGGGGGCGTCACCGGGGAGCTGTTTTTT. Amino acid sequence: CASRPGGVTGELFF.

This clone was detected only once. The rearrangement links TRBV7-2 to TRBJ1-6; no clear D. The CDR3 covers 14 residues. Germline V lookup: CDR1 SGHTA, CDR2 FQGNSA. Trimming cost V 2 bases and J 11 bases, with 13 bases left between them. CDR3 bases: TGTGCCAGCAGCTTACGCTTTGGGGATACACCCCTCCACTTT. It encodes CASSLRFGDTPLHF.

This chain connects TRBV6-5 to TRBJ1-4, with 9 bases matching TRBD1. V shed 6 bases, J shed 8 bases, and the junction held 7 bases outside the gene matches. The CDR3 is 14 residues long. The V gene's germline CDR1 is MNHEY and CDR2 SVGAGI. The CDR3 reads CASSRGTGREKLFF. CDR3 bases: TGTGCCAGCAGCAGGGGGACAGGGCGGGAAAAACTGTTTTTT.

V usage is TRBV29-1 and J usage is TRBJ1-1, with D tentatively TRBD1 (5 bases). The CDR3 loop spans 13 amino acids. The germline V gene encodes CDR1 SQVTM and CDR2 ANQGSEA. Trimming left V 7 bases short and J 0 bases short, with 12 bases between. The chain's CDR3 is CSGGRDLNTEAFF. Here the CDR3 DNA reads TGCAGCGGTGGCCGGGACTTGAACACTGAAGCTTTCTTT.